A selection of T cell receptor beta chains follows, all from one sample in a study of a mutant IDH1 vaccine in newly diagnosed glioma. These receptors' targets are unknown. Method: immunoSEQ multiplex PCR; TCRdb's copy keeps in-frame clones and lacks some. The sample lists around 24,000 clones; less than 80% were seen once. Sample: PBMCs, taken from a glioma patient whose treatment included an IDH1 peptide vaccine. These receptors were obtained from a middle-aged man with glioma. Both conserved end residues are part of each CDR3. D genes are given only for firm matches. The size entry is marked missing in some rows and otherwise reads once, few, many or a size class.

clone size	V gene	J gene	D gene	CDR3 protein	CDR3 DNA
NA	TRBV29-1	TRBJ1-2	TRBD1	CSVPGGTGGIGYTF	TGCAGCGTTCCGGGGGGAACAGGGGGCATCGGCTACACCTTC
NA	TRBV2	TRBJ1-1	NA	CASRGMNTEAFF	TGTGCCAGCAGGGGTATGAACACTGAAGCTTTCTTT
NA	TRBV6-5	TRBJ1-5	NA	CASSWLGGQQPQHF	TGTGCCAGCAGTTGGCTAGGGGGACAACAGCCCCAGCATTTT
NA	TRBV2	TRBJ2-2	TRBD2	CASSGSTSGYTGELFF	TGTGCCAGCAGTGGTTCGACTAGCGGTTATACCGGGGAGCTGTTTTTT
NA	TRBV21-1	TRBJ2-1	NA	CASSKNLMTGNTMDYNEQFF	TGTGCCAGCAGCAAAAATTTAATGACAGGCAATACTATGGACTACAATGAGCAGTTCTTC
NA	TRBV29-1	TRBJ1-4	NA	CSVALGGTNEKLFF	TGCAGCGTTGCCCTCGGGGGAACTAATGAAAAACTGTTTTTT
NA	TRBV13	TRBJ2-1	NA	CASSLMGMSGEVEQFF	TGTGCCAGCAGCTTAATGGGGATGTCGGGCGAAGTTGAGCAGTTCTTC
NA	TRBV27	TRBJ2-6	NA	CASSFSGANVLTF	TGTGCCAGCAGTTTCTCTGGGGCCAACGTCCTGACTTTC
NA	TRBV30	TRBJ2-4	NA	CAWREGAKNIQYF	TGTGCCTGGAGGGAAGGAGCCAAAAACATTCAGTACTTC
NA	TRBV10-3	TRBJ2-7	TRBD2	CAISFSGSAHEQYF	TGTGCCATCAGCTTTAGCGGGAGTGCACACGAGCAGTACTTC
NA	TRBV30	TRBJ2-6	NA	CAWSRDSGANVLTF	TGTGCCTGGAGTCGAGACTCTGGGGCCAACGTCCTGACTTTC
NA	TRBV12-5	TRBJ2-1	TRBD1	CASGTGPSYNEQFF	TGTGCTAGTGGGACAGGGCCCTCCTACAATGAGCAGTTCTTC
few	TRBV7-2	TRBJ1-1	NA	CASSFSLGGLFEAFF	TGTGCCAGCAGCTTCAGTCTGGGGGGGTTGTTCGAAGCTTTCTTT
NA	TRBV10-3	TRBJ2-1	TRBD2	CATLAGDDHNEQFF	TGTGCCACCTTAGCGGGGGATGATCACAATGAGCAGTTCTTC
NA	TRBV19	TRBJ1-2	TRBD1	CASSIRGGAYGYTF	TGTGCCAGTAGCATAAGAGGGGGCGCCTATGGCTACACCTTC
NA	TRBV25-1	TRBJ2-1	TRBD2	CASSVAGVANEQFF	TGTGCCAGCAGTGTAGCGGGAGTGGCTAATGAGCAGTTCTTC
NA	TRBV19	TRBJ2-1	TRBD1	CASSMGQGSYNEQFF	TGTGCCAGTAGTATGGGACAGGGGTCTTACAATGAGCAGTTCTTC
NA	TRBV7-8	TRBJ1-6	NA	CASSLGGRSYNSPLHF	TGTGCCAGCAGCCTCGGGGGACGCTCCTATAATTCACCCCTCCACTTT
NA	TRBV6-5	TRBJ1-2	NA	CASSSPNYGYTF	TGTGCCAGCAGTTCGCCTAACTATGGCTACACCTTC
few	TRBV19	TRBJ1-1	NA	CASSWTTRTEAFF	TGTGCCAGTAGCTGGACAACCCGAACTGAAGCTTTCTTT
few	TRBV6-5	TRBJ1-2	NA	CATLKGSYNYGYTF	TGTGCCACCCTAAAGGGAAGTTATAACTATGGCTACACCTTC
NA	TRBV6-5	TRBJ2-3	TRBD2	CASSRLADLDTQYF	TGTGCCAGCAGTCGACTAGCGGACCTCGATACGCAGTATTTT
NA	TRBV11-3	TRBJ1-2	NA	CASSPGHSSYGYTF	TGTGCCAGCAGCCCGGGACATTCCTCCTATGGCTACACCTTC
NA	TRBV5-1	TRBJ2-7	TRBD1	CASSLSRDRGYEQYF	TGCGCCAGCAGCCTCAGCCGGGACAGGGGCTACGAGCAGTACTTC
NA	TRBV6-5	TRBJ1-1	NA	CASSAPGGMSEAFF	TGTGCCAGCAGCGCCCCGGGGGGGATGTCTGAAGCTTTCTTT
NA	TRBV15	TRBJ2-5	NA	CATSRDPQGWETQYF	TGTGCCACCAGCAGAGACCCCCAGGGATGGGAGACCCAGTACTTC
NA	TRBV2	TRBJ2-5	NA	CASSEARGFQETQYF	TGTGCCAGCAGTGAAGCGCGCGGTTTCCAAGAGACCCAGTACTTC
NA	TRBV6-5	TRBJ1-2	NA	CASALGVGYGYTF	TGTGCCAGCGCCCTGGGGGTCGGCTATGGCTACACCTTC
NA	TRBV4-3	TRBJ1-2	NA	CASSQDTVGGLDYGYTF	TGCGCCAGCAGCCAAGATACGGTGGGGGGGTTAGACTATGGCTACACCTTC
NA	TRBV11-3	TRBJ2-1	TRBD2	CASSMGLATYNEQFF	TGTGCCAGCAGCATGGGACTAGCGACTTACAATGAGCAGTTCTTC
NA	TRBV15	TRBJ2-1	TRBD2	CATSRELAGGNEQFF	TGTGCCACCAGCAGAGAACTAGCGGGAGGCAATGAGCAGTTCTTC
once	TRBV7-2	TRBJ2-1	TRBD2	CASSLDPRGGNEQFF	TGTGCCAGCAGCTTAGACCCCCGCGGGGGCAATGAGCAGTTCTTC
few	TRBV29-1	TRBJ2-7	NA	CSVDTAYEQYF	TGCAGCGTGGACACAGCCTACGAGCAGTACTTC
NA	TRBV5-8	TRBJ2-5	NA	CASSSPRVAGQETQYF	TGTGCCAGCAGCTCACCGAGGGTAGCCGGCCAAGAGACCCAGTACTTC
NA	TRBV12-5	TRBJ1-2	NA	CASGLVLGTTNYGYTF	TGTGCTAGTGGTTTGGTACTGGGGACCACTAACTATGGCTACACCTTC
NA	TRBV5-4	TRBJ2-3	NA	CASSPELTRGADTQYF	TGTGCCAGCAGCCCCGAATTAACGCGAGGGGCAGATACGCAGTATTTT
NA	TRBV6-5	TRBJ1-4	NA	CASTSGRGSEKLFF	TGTGCCAGCACCTCGGGGAGGGGAAGTGAAAAACTGTTTTTT
few	TRBV5-4	TRBJ2-6	NA	CASSLYRGSGANVLTF	TGTGCCAGCAGCTTGTATCGGGGGTCAGGGGCCAACGTCCTGACTTTC
NA	TRBV27	TRBJ1-2	NA	CASSLQGSYGYTF	TGTGCCAGCAGTTTACAGGGTTCCTATGGCTACACCTTC
NA	TRBV28	TRBJ2-5	NA	CASSLCMTGKETQYF	TGTGCCAGCAGTTTATGCATGACAGGAAAAGAGACCCAGTACTTC
NA	TRBV9	TRBJ2-3	NA	CASSFPLGGSTDTQYF	TGTGCCAGCAGCTTTCCTTTGGGGGGAAGCACAGATACGCAGTATTTT
NA	TRBV7-2	TRBJ2-7	TRBD1	CASSFSGTGVYEQYF	TGTGCCAGCAGCTTCTCCGGGACAGGGGTTTACGAGCAGTACTTC
NA	TRBV6-5	TRBJ2-5	TRBD1	CASSYKDRAEATQYF	TGTGCCAGCAGTTACAAAGACAGGGCGGAGGCGACCCAGTACTTC
NA	TRBV9	TRBJ2-1	NA	CASSVDIHNEQFF	TGTGCCAGCAGCGTAGATATTCACAATGAGCAGTTCTTC
NA	TRBV7-9	TRBJ1-4	NA	CASSKTATNEKLFF	TGTGCCAGCAGCAAGACAGCAACTAATGAAAAACTGTTTTTT
NA	TRBV5-4	TRBJ1-2	NA	CASSHGHRDLWDDYTF	TGTGCCAGCAGCCATGGACACCGGGACCTATGGGATGACTACACCTTC
NA	TRBV19	TRBJ2-7	TRBD1	CAAGQGPYEQYF	TGTGCCGCGGGACAGGGCCCCTACGAGCAGTACTTC
NA	TRBV7-9	TRBJ1-1	NA	CASSLRGGGTEAFF	TGTGCCAGCAGCCTCCGGGGGGGTGGGACTGAAGCTTTCTTT
once	TRBV18	TRBJ1-5	NA	CASSPGRGGHQPQHF	TGTGCCAGCTCACCAGGCAGGGGTGGGCATCAGCCCCAGCATTTT
few	TRBV4-2	TRBJ2-5	NA	CASSQPLSRTGETQYF	TGTGCCAGCAGCCAACCACTAAGCCGGACGGGTGAGACCCAGTACTTC
few	TRBV7-9	TRBJ2-2	TRBD1	CASSRTGEAGELFF	TGTGCCAGCAGCAGGACAGGGGAGGCCGGGGAGCTGTTTTTT
once	TRBV18	TRBJ2-3	TRBD2	CASSPTLAATDTQYF	TGTGCCAGCTCACCGACACTAGCGGCCACAGATACGCAGTATTTT